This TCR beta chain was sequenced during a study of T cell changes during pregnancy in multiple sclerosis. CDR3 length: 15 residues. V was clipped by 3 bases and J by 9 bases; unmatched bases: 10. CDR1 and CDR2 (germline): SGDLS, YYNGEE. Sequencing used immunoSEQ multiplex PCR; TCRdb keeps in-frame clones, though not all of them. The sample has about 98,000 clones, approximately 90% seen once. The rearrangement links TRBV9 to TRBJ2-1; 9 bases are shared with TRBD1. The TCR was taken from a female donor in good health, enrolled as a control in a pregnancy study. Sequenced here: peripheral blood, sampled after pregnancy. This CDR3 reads CASSGAGTGSGEQFF. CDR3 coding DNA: TGTGCCAGCAGCGGCGCCGGGACAGGGTCGGGTGAGCAGTTCTTC.